Given below is one T cell receptor (beta chain) in context. The data originate from a study of cytomegalovirus exposure and HLA in healthy donors. PCR involved 60 Vbeta and 13 Jbeta primers. The repertoire was sequenced with immunoSEQ multiplex PCR; TCRdb's copy has only in-frame clones and lacks some. The sample has some 110,000 clones; more than 70% are singletons. Sequencing was carried out using PBMCs. The origin of this receptor is a man aged 40-50 years in good health and CMV-seronegative.

The CDR3 nucleotides are TGTGCCAGTAGAAAAAAGCGGGCAGGCTGGGGTTCACCCCTCCACTTT. The encoded protein is CASRKKRAGWGSPLHF. The chain uses TRBV19 and TRBJ1-6; D gene ambiguous. The ends were cut back, 6 bases at V and 9 bases at J, with 21 bases in the middle. The germline V gene encodes CDR1 LNHDA and CDR2 SQIVND (reference sequence). The CDR3 runs to 16 residues.